Listed below are T cell receptor beta chains from one sample, sequenced in a study of blood T cell repertoires in COVID-19. The method was immunoSEQ multiplex PCR; TCRdb's version includes in-frame clones alone and lacks a portion of them. Here the sample spans some 200,000 clones, 75% to 90% being singletons. The sample taken for sequencing was PBMCs or T cells enriched from blood (not recorded which). These receptors all come from a man aged 40-49 years who had recovered from COVID-19. Both conserved end residues are part of each CDR3. The order of the fields is clone size, J gene, D gene, CDR3 length, V gene, CDR3 DNA, CDR3 protein. A D gene is named only where the DNA matches it firmly. Size is omitted from some rows. Given values are once, few, many or a class for expanded clones.

>.|TRBJ2-6|TRBD2|18|TRBV18
TGTGCCAGCTCGCGGAGACTAGCGGGAGAGTCTGGGGCCAACGTCCTGACTTTC
CASSRRLAGESGANVLTF
>.|TRBJ2-2|TRBD1|15|TRBV19
TGTGCCAGTAGTATGGACAGGCCGAACACCGGGGAGCTGTTTTTT
CASSMDRPNTGELFF
>.|TRBJ1-2|TRBD1|13|TRBV6-5
TGTGCCAGCAAGACAGGGGGATACTATGGCTACACCTTC
CASKTGGYYGYTF
>.|TRBJ2-6|.|15|TRBV27
TGTGCCAGCAGTCGGGTCGCATCTGGGGCCAACGTCCTGACTTTC
CASSRVASGANVLTF
>few|TRBJ2-1|.|12|TRBV3-1/TRBV3-2
TGTGCCAGCAGCCAAGCCTCCAATGAGCAGTTCTTC
CASSQASNEQFF
>.|TRBJ2-1|.|13|TRBV6-5
TGTGCCAGCGGCCAGGGTGATCGGAATGAGCAGTTCTTC
CASGQGDRNEQFF
>.|TRBJ2-3|TRBD2|17|TRBV24-1
TGTGCCACCAGTGATTTTGGGCGGGGGGATGTGGCAGATACGCAGTATTTT
CATSDFGRGDVADTQYF
>.|TRBJ2-7|.|14|TRBV5-1
TGCGCCAGCAGCCCTGGGACATTCTCCTACGAGCAGTACTTC
CASSPGTFSYEQYF
>once|TRBJ1-2|TRBD1|18|TRBV19
TGTGCCAGTAGTATAGACAGGGGGATTCTACCCAGTTCAGGACGCTACACCTTC
CASSIDRGILPSSGRYTF
>.|TRBJ2-3|TRBD1|16|TRBV9
TGTGCCAGCACCCCCCGGGACAGGGGGAGCACAGATACGCAGTATTTT
CASTPRDRGSTDTQYF
>.|TRBJ2-3|.|13|TRBV7-9
TGTGCCAGCAGCTTAGCACGTCAGTATACGCAGTATTTT
CASSLARQYTQYF
>once|TRBJ1-5|TRBD1|15|TRBV3-1/TRBV3-2
TGTGCCAGCAGCCAAGGGACAGGGGGTCCTCAGCCCCAGCATTTT
CASSQGTGGPQPQHF
>.|TRBJ1-2|.|13|TRBV9
TGTGCCAGCAGCCCCTCCGGGTACTATGGCTACACCTTC
CASSPSGYYGYTF
>.|TRBJ2-2|.|15|TRBV9
TGTGCCAGCAGCGTAGCCGGGGTCCCCACCGGGGAGCTGTTTTTT
CASSVAGVPTGELFF
>.|TRBJ2-3|.|15|TRBV11-2
TGTGCCAGCAGCTCTCAACTAGCCTCCACAGATACGCAGTATTTT
CASSSQLASTDTQYF
>.|TRBJ1-2|TRBD1|14|TRBV7-2
TGTGCCAGCAGTCTAGGACAGGGGCCTTATGGCTACACCTTC
CASSLGQGPYGYTF
>.|TRBJ2-5|.|13|TRBV11-3
TGTGCCAGCCGACGGGGGAACCAAGAGACCCAGTACTTC
CASRRGNQETQYF
>few|TRBJ2-2|TRBD2|14|TRBV7-9
TGTGCCAGCAGGGGAGGGAGTCCCACCGGGGAGCTGTTTTTT
CASRGGSPTGELFF
>.|TRBJ2-7|.|16|TRBV19
TGTGCCAGTAGTACCACCTTATCCGGGACATTCTACGAGCAGTACTTC
CASSTTLSGTFYEQYF
>.|TRBJ1-3|.|16|TRBV9
TGTGCCAGCAGCGTAGGTGTGGGCACCTCTGGAAACACCATATATTTT
CASSVGVGTSGNTIYF
>.|TRBJ1-6|TRBD1|17|TRBV7-8
TGTGCCAGCAGCCTAAGGACAGGGGGTATCGGGAATTCACCCCTCCACTTT
CASSLRTGGIGNSPLHF
>few|TRBJ1-5|.|19|TRBV11-2
TGTGCCAGCAGCGGTAGTGTACAGGGAGGGAGTTCCAGCAATCAGCCCCAGCATTTT
CASSGSVQGGSSSNQPQHF
>.|TRBJ1-3|.|16|TRBV7-9
TGTGCCAGCAGCCCCCCCGAGGGAGGGCGGGGAAACACCATATATTTT
CASSPPEGGRGNTIYF
>.|TRBJ2-6|TRBD1|14|TRBV29-1
TGCAGCGTTGTCAGGGGGTCTGGGGCCAACGTCCTGACTTTC
CSVVRGSGANVLTF
>.|TRBJ1-5|.|17|TRBV9
TGTGCCAGCAGCCCCCTTAAGGGAGAGTCCAACAATCAGCCCCAGCATTTT
CASSPLKGESNNQPQHF
>many|TRBJ2-7|TRBD1|15|TRBV4-2
TGTGCCAGCAGCCAAACTGAGGGGGCGGTGGATGAGCAGTACTTC
CASSQTEGAVDEQYF
>once|TRBJ1-2|TRBD1|16|TRBV19
TGTGCCAGTAGACGGACAGGGGGCCCAGTTACGGGTGGCTACACCTTC
CASRRTGGPVTGGYTF
>few|TRBJ2-1|TRBD1|15|TRBV18
TGTGCCAGCTCACTAGGACAGGGCCCCCTTAAGGAGCAGTTCTTC
CASSLGQGPLKEQFF
>few|TRBJ1-2|.|13|TRBV5-1
TGCGCCAGCAGACTCTCAGGGTACGATGGCTACACCTTC
CASRLSGYDGYTF
>.|TRBJ1-6|TRBD1|14|TRBV15
TGTGCCACTAGACCGACAGGGGTCGATTCACCCCTCCACTTT
CATRPTGVDSPLHF
>.|TRBJ2-2|TRBD1|16|TRBV30
TGTGCCTGGAGGCGACGACAGGGGGCTCGAACCGGGGAGCTGTTTTTT
CAWRRRQGARTGELFF
>once|TRBJ1-2|.|13|TRBV28
TGTGCCAGCAGGGAACAGGGATACTATGGCTACACCTTC
CASREQGYYGYTF
>few|TRBJ2-2|TRBD2|15|TRBV6-1
TGTGCCAGCAGTGAAGGGTTAGCGGGCACCGGGGAGCTGTTTTTT
CASSEGLAGTGELFF
>few|TRBJ2-7|TRBD2|20|TRBV20-1
TGCAGTGCTAGTTTGAGGGGCATCGGGACTAGCGGGGGGTTCTCCTACGAGCAGTACTTC
CSASLRGIGTSGGFSYEQYF
>.|TRBJ2-3|TRBD2|15|TRBV27
TGTGCCAGCAGTTTACTAGCGGGGGGCACAGATACGCAGTATTTT
CASSLLAGGTDTQYF
>.|TRBJ1-1|.|10|TRBV12-3/TRBV12-4
TGTGCCAGCAGTTTAGATAGAGCTTTCTTT
CASSLDRAFF
>.|TRBJ1-3|TRBD1|13|TRBV6-5
TGTGCCAGCAGCAGGGACAGTCGAAACACCATATATTTT
CASSRDSRNTIYF
>.|TRBJ2-1|TRBD2|15|TRBV18
TGTGCCAGCTCGTCAGCCGGGGGGGCCGCAGGTGAGCAGTTCTTC
CASSSAGGAAGEQFF
>.|TRBJ2-7|TRBD2|13|TRBV5-4
TGTGCCAGCAGCTCGGGGGGGGCTCAGAAGCAGTACTTC
CASSSGGAQKQYF
>.|TRBJ2-7|TRBD1|16|TRBV27
TGTGCCAGCAGTCCCCTCCGGGGACAGGGTTACCTAGAGGAGTACTTC
CASSPLRGQGYLEEYF
>few|TRBJ2-5|TRBD2|14|TRBV27
TGTGCCAGCAGTTACACGGGAGGGGGGGAGACCCAGTACTTC
CASSYTGGGETQYF
>.|TRBJ1-1|.|15|TRBV6-5
TGTGCCAGCAGTTACGGGGGCAGGGGGAACACTGAAGCTTTCTTT
CASSYGGRGNTEAFF
>.|TRBJ1-2|TRBD1|13|TRBV11-2
TGTGCCAGCAGCCTGGACAGGGGCGATGGCTACACCTTC
CASSLDRGDGYTF